The TCR beta chain under discussion was sequenced for a study of T cell responses to AZD1222 COVID-19 vaccine (dated by TCRdb to the early 2020s). A note on the overall study: A total of about 230 trial participants underwent TCR sequencing, of whom about 210 received two doses of AZD1222 and some 26 received two doses of the MenACWY control vaccine. Enrollment into the trials was organized by age into subgroups of 18-55, 56-69 and 70-plus years, and those subgroups contained about 160, 30 and 59 TCR-sequenced participants, respectively. Results and caveats for the whole study, not just this receptor: Because no day 14 peak-response samples were available, repertoires were characterized only after the peak T cell response. Most participants were white British and females outnumbered males, and the authors suggested that clonal diversity may have been underestimated. A significant rise in spike-specific TCR breadth and depth was observed after two AZD1222 doses relative to day 0 and relative to MenACWY recipients. Conclusions about previously exposed vaccinees are limited, since just six AZD1222 recipients were seropositive for SARS-CoV-2 at baseline. Reportedly, almost half of the unique spike-specific TCRs recognized epitopes lying outside the regions that are mutated in the B.1.351 and B.1.1.7 variants. The vaccine-associated CD4 TCRs covered the entire spike protein, and the dominant responses fell in regions 160-218 and 743-854. In the small 56-69-year group, the increase in depth fell short of significance, most likely because of low power.

In regard to this clone: Its antigen is currently not known. No much larger clone exists at a distance of one base, and base qualities are not known. The sample carries other DNA sequences with the same CDR3.

The CDR3 regions of human TCRbeta chains were analyzed by immunosequencing. On the study's bioinformatics: Repertoire TCRs were checked for matches against a reference library of SARS-CoV-2-specific TCRs that had been generated using the MIRA antigen-specificity platform. Breadth was defined as the fraction of unique TCRs that were SARS-CoV-2-associated. Depth was defined as the fraction of total T cells that were SARS-CoV-2-associated. Using the MIRA data, each spike-specific TCR was assigned both to the spike region to which the TCR was reactive and to a CD4 or CD8 class. Log10-transformed breadth and depth values were compared by one-way ANOVA with Sidak's multiple comparisons tests. TCRdb retrieved this table from immuneACCESS and kept in-frame rearrangements only. Not all clones are present; in checked studies, unresolved V genes account for under half, and no reason is known for the remainder. V, J and clone size are those of that table, while D and trimming were read from the DNA. Counted in this sample were around 170,000 clones; 80% to 90% of them appeared once. The biggest ten clones account for 11% of the sample.

The time point label corresponds to: about 28 days (+/-7) after the second vaccine dose. Because spike-specific TCR depth and breadth did not differ between the two schedules, AZD1222 recipients who got a second dose at roughly 4 weeks were pooled with those who got a second dose at roughly 12 weeks. Vaccinee samples were obtained from the UK trials COV001 and COV002, which included a single-blind randomized controlled phase 2/3 trial of AZD1222 (ChAdOx1 nCoV-19) in healthy adults. Trial participant PBMC samples were collected at day 0 and day 28 after the second dose for TCRbeta chain sequencing. Sequences were derived from peripheral blood, sampled 28 days after the second AZD1222 dose. The clonotype originates from an adult who received the AZD1222 COVID-19 vaccine.

DNA sequence: TGTGCCAGCTCACCATCGGTCCGAGGGCCGAACACCGGGGAGCTGTTTTTT. This yields the protein CASSPSVRGPNTGELFF. The chain uses TRBV18 and TRBJ2-2; a weak D assignment points to TRBD2 (5 bases agree). Including cysteine and phenylalanine, the CDR3 has 17 amino acids. Only the CDR3 DNA is retained, 51 bases long and in frame from the first base. V is cut by 2 bases and J by 0 bases, and the space between the germline ends is 13 bases. The germline V gene sets CDR1 to KGHSH and CDR2 to LQKENI.